These 30 T cell receptor beta chains were sequenced from one sample in a study of blood T cell repertoires in COVID-19. The protocol was immunoSEQ multiplex PCR, while the TCRdb copy is restricted to in-frame clones and leaves out a portion. The data hold roughly 90,000 clones, with around nine tenths observed a single time. Sequencing input: peripheral blood. The receptor source for this set is a middle-aged man with acute or convalescent COVID-19.

The V call is TRBV25-1, the J call TRBJ2-1, with TRBD2 matching 9 bases. Per germline, CDR1 MGHDK and CDR2 SYGVNS. CDR3 size: 16 residues. Unmatched junction bases numbered 9, after V lost 5 bases and J lost 4 bases. CDR3 protein: CASSQPRGGVYNEQFF. Here the CDR3 DNA reads TGTGCCAGCAGTCAGCCGCGGGGGGGCGTTTACAATGAGCAGTTCTTC.

V is TRBV7-9 and J is TRBJ2-7; tentative D call: TRBD1 (5 bases). V was cut by 3 bases and J by 2 bases, with 11 bases left in between. In germline, CDR1 is SEHNR, CDR2 FQNEAQ (reference sequence). This CDR3 contains 14 residues. In DNA, the CDR3 is TGTGCCAGCAGCTTGTCAGGGATGGCCTACGAGCAGTACTTC. This translates into CASSLSGMAYEQYF.

The gene calls are TRBV27 and TRBJ1-1; 7 nucleotides match TRBD1. V lost 2 bases and J lost 3; bases outside the gene matches: 3. The length of the CDR3 is 14 residues. Per germline, CDR1 MNHEY and CDR2 SMNVEV (reference sequence). The CDR3 DNA is TGTGCCAGCAGTTTAAGGGGACAGTACACTGAAGCTTTCTTT. Amino acids: CASSLRGQYTEAFF.

This clone was seen once. The V gene is TRBV7-2, the J gene TRBJ1-6; 9 bases are shared with TRBD1. The J segment lost 2 bases and the V segment lost 5 bases, leaving 4 bases of the junction unmatched. In germline, CDR1 is SGHTA, CDR2 FQGNSA. There are 16 residues in the CDR3. The CDR3 nucleotides read TGTGCCAGCAGCAGCAGACAGGGGGCCTATAATTCACCCCTCCACTTT. It specifies CASSSRQGAYNSPLHF.

This rearrangement joins TRBV2 to TRBJ1-1; D gene ambiguous. V dropped 6 bases and J dropped 2 bases, with 19 bases sitting between them. Germline V gene data show CDR1 as SNHLY and CDR2 as FYNNEI. There are 16 residues in the CDR3. CDR3 sequence reads: CASRTGLGRENTEAFF. As DNA, the CDR3 is TGTGCCAGCAGGACGGGGTTAGGGCGGGAAAACACTGAAGCTTTCTTT.

This rearrangement joins TRBV6-6 to TRBJ2-3; 9 bases are a match to TRBD2. The CDR3 is 22 amino acids. V was clipped by 5 bases and J by 1 base; unmatched bases: 25. Germline lookup yields CDR1 MNHNY and CDR2 SVGAGI (reference sequence). CDR3 sequence (DNA): TGTGCCAGCAGTCGCGGGGGTTTTAGCGGGAGCTCAAACCGCCCGCGCACAGATACGCAGTATTTT. Translation: CASSRGGFSGSSNRPRTDTQYF.

The gene calls are TRBV15 and TRBJ2-7; 11 bases agree with TRBD1. V gave up 0 bases and J gave up 4 bases; unmatched junction bases: 2. In germline, CDR1 is LNHNV, CDR2 YYDKDF (reference sequence). This CDR3 spans 15 amino acids. For the CDR3, the DNA is TGTGCCACCAGCAGAGATGGGACAGGGGGTTACGAGCAGTACTTC. Its translation is CATSRDGTGGYEQYF.

This chain joins TRBV4-1 and TRBJ2-1; TRBD2 matches 7 bases. The junction had 8 bases not matched to a gene; V was cut back by 0 bases and J by 3 bases. The CDR3 runs 17 residues. The germline V gene has CDR1 MGHRA and CDR2 YSYEKL. CDR3 residues: CASSQDRTGGLYNEQFF. In DNA, the CDR3 is TGCGCCAGCAGCCAAGATAGGACGGGAGGACTCTACAATGAGCAGTTCTTC.

V and J are TRBV11-3 and TRBJ2-7; TRBD2 matches 9 bases. J gave up 3 bases and V 4 bases, and 4 bases lay outside the gene matches. The germline CDR1 and CDR2 sequences are SGHNT and YENEEA. CDR3 size: 14 residues. CDR3 in amino acids: CASSSGTSRYEQYF. CDR3 DNA sequence: TGTGCCAGCAGCTCCGGGACTAGCCGCTACGAGCAGTACTTC.

V usage is TRBV7-6 and J usage is TRBJ1-1, with a possible D match to TRBD1 (6 bases). Germline CDR1 reads SGHVS; CDR2 reads FNYEAQ. V lost 1 base, J lost 4 bases, and 16 bases lay in between. The CDR3 covers 16 residues. CDR3 in DNA: TGTGCCAGCAGCTTAGAGGGGGGGCCGCGGGTCACTGAAGCTTTCTTT. It is translated as CASSLEGGPRVTEAFF. The full variable domain, completed using reference TRBV7-6 and TRBJ1-1, is GAGVSQSPRYKVTKRGQDVALRCDPISGHVSLYWYRQALGQGPEFLTYFNYEAQQDKSGLPNDRFSAERPEGSISTLTIQRTEQRDSAMYRCASSLEGGPRVTEAFFGQGTRLTVV.

This chain uses TRBV11-2 with TRBJ2-1, with 8 bases matching TRBD2. V shed 5 bases and J 0 bases; nucleotides not matched to a gene: 3. Per the germline V gene, CDR1 is SGHAT and CDR2 is FQNNGV. The CDR3 spans 15 residues. CDR3 in amino acids: CASSPGGSSYNEQFF. As DNA, the CDR3 is TGTGCCAGCAGCCCGGGGGGGAGCTCCTACAATGAGCAGTTCTTC. The full variable domain, its missing parts supplied by reference TRBV11-2 and TRBJ2-1, is EAGVAQSPRYKIIEKRQSVAFWCNPISGHATLYWYQQILGQGPKLLIQFQNNGVVDDSQLPKDRFSAERLKGVDSTLKIQPAKLEDSAVYLCASSPGGSSYNEQFFGPGTRLTVL.

The V gene is TRBV7-3, the J gene TRBJ2-2; TRBD1 is a possible D gene (5 bases). The CDR3 is 16 amino acids. Per the germline V gene, CDR1 is SGHTA and CDR2 is FQGTGA. V lost 5 bases, J lost 4 bases, and 17 bases lay in between. CDR3 DNA sequence: TGTGCCAGCAGCCTCCCTAAGGGGATGGGCACCGGGGAGCTGTTTTTT. Its protein is CASSLPKGMGTGELFF.

This chain connects TRBV7-8 to TRBJ2-3; the D gene is possibly TRBD1 (6 bases). CDR3 length equals 15 residues. The germline V gene encodes CDR1 SGHVS and CDR2 FQNEAQ. The V end was cut by 4 bases, the J end by 0 bases, with 11 bases between. CDR3 in amino acids: CASSSGTQSTDTQYF. The CDR3 DNA follows: TGTGCCAGCAGCTCCGGGACACAAAGCACAGATACGCAGTATTTT.

The table lists this clone with many counts. V is TRBV10-3 and J is TRBJ2-7; possibly TRBD1 for D (6 bases). The CDR3 totals 13 residues. CDR1 is ENHRY and CDR2 is SYGVKD in the germline V gene. V lost 4 bases and J lost 0, with 7 bases in between. The CDR3 bases are TGTGCCATCAGTGGACAGGCCTCCTACGAGCAGTACTTC. Its protein is CAISGQASYEQYF.

V and J are TRBV5-1 and TRBJ2-4; TRBD1 aligns across 9 bases. J was trimmed by 5 bases and V by 0 bases; bases with no gene match: 0. The CDR3 runs 14 residues. The V gene's germline CDR1 is SGHRS and CDR2 YFSETQ. DNA for the CDR3: TGCGCCAGCAGCTTGGGGACAGGGGAAAACATTCAGTACTTC. It translates to CASSLGTGENIQYF. Variable domain in full (rest from reference TRBV5-1 and TRBJ2-4): KAGVTQTPRYLIKTRGQQVTLSCSPISGHRSVSWYQQTPGQGLQFLFEYFSETQRNKGNFPGRFSGRQFSNSRSEMNVSTLELGDSALYLCASSLGTGENIQYFGAGTRLSVL.

The chain uses TRBV7-2 and TRBJ2-1, with D unresolved. This CDR3 contains 13 residues. Trimming removed 6 bases from V and 5 bases from J, with 11 bases in between. Germline CDR1 SGHTA, CDR2 FQGNSA. The chain's CDR3 is CASRNQVHNEQFF. The CDR3 bases are TGTGCCAGCAGGAACCAGGTTCACAATGAGCAGTTCTTC.

The rearrangement joins TRBV27 to TRBJ2-7, with 8 bases aligning to TRBD1. Trimming cost V 7 bases and J 2 bases; bases outside gene matches: 13. CDR1 is MNHEY and CDR2 is SMNVEV in the germline V gene (reference sequence). CDR3 length: 16 amino acids. The CDR3 coding sequence is TGTGCCAGCACCAACTTCGGACAGGGAAGGGCCTACGAGCAGTACTTC. Protein: CASTNFGQGRAYEQYF.

This rearrangement joins TRBV7-8 to TRBJ2-1; D is unresolved. Germline V lookup: CDR1 SGHVS, CDR2 FQNEAQ. This CDR3 comprises 13 residues. V was trimmed by 0 bases and J by 9 bases, leaving 9 bases between them. CDR3 residues: CASSLAWASEQFF. The CDR3 DNA follows: TGTGCCAGCAGCTTAGCGTGGGCAAGTGAGCAGTTCTTC. Drawing the rest from reference TRBV7-8 and TRBJ2-1, the complete variable domain is GAGVSQSPRYKVAKRGQDVALRCDPISGHVSLFWYQQALGQGPEFLTYFQNEAQLDKSGLPSDRFFAERPEGSVSTLKIQRTQQEDSAVYLCASSLAWASEQFFGPGTRLTVL.

This chain connects TRBV30 to TRBJ2-1; TRBD2 agrees at 8 bases. This CDR3 contains 14 residues. V shed 4 bases and J 4 bases; nucleotides not matched to a gene: 6. Germline-derived CDR1 and CDR2 are GTSNPN and SVGIG (reference sequence). The CDR3 DNA reads as TGTGCCTGGAACAAGCGGGAGCTGTACAATGAGCAGTTCTTC. This encodes CAWNKRELYNEQFF.

This clone has a handful of counts. The chain links TRBV11-3 to TRBJ2-5; D unresolved. Between the trimmed V and J ends, which lost 3 bases and 2 bases, there was a span of 7 bases. Germline CDR1 SGHNT, CDR2 YENEEA. The CDR3 sequence is 13 residues long. The CDR3 loop reads CASSFSSQETQYF. Written as DNA, the CDR3 is TGTGCCAGCAGCTTTTCTAGTCAAGAGACCCAGTACTTC.

The chain uses TRBV5-6 and TRBJ2-1; D unresolved. This CDR3 is 12 amino acids long. The germline V gene encodes CDR1 SGHDT and CDR2 YYEEEE. The V end lost 3 bases, the J end lost 5 bases, and 6 bases lay between the germline ends. The CDR3 DNA follows: TGTGCCAGCAGCTCAGTGGACAATGAGCAGTTCTTC. It specifies CASSSVDNEQFF.

This chain uses TRBV30 with TRBJ2-2; perhaps TRBD1 as D (5 bases). This CDR3 contains 15 residues. The V and J ends lost 2 bases and 5 bases respectively, with 15 bases between them. CDR1 and CDR2 from the germline V gene are GTSNPN and SVGIG (reference sequence). The CDR3 DNA follows: TGTGCCTGGAGTCAAATTGCAGGGCGTACCGGGGAGCTGTTTTTT. Its translation: CAWSQIAGRTGELFF.

The chain recombines TRBV6-5 with TRBJ1-4, with 7 bases that match TRBD1. Germline CDR1 is MNHEY and CDR2 is SVGAGI. CDR3 length equals 14 residues. V lost 5 bases, J lost 3 bases, and 3 bases stayed unmatched. The CDR3 region is CASSRQGANEKLFF. Here the CDR3 DNA reads TGTGCCAGCAGTAGACAGGGCGCTAATGAAAAACTGTTTTTT.

CDR3 amino acids: CASSQEPRDLTYEQYF. The CDR3 coding sequence is TGCGCCAGCAGCCAAGAACCCCGGGACTTGACCTACGAGCAGTACTTC. The gene calls are TRBV4-3 and TRBJ2-7; D possibly corresponds to TRBD2 (6 bases). Germline-derived CDR1 and CDR2 are LGHNA and YSLEER. The CDR3 sequence is 16 residues long. Trimming left V 0 bases short and J 2 bases short, with 14 bases between.

The chain recombines TRBV18 with TRBJ2-3, with D possibly being TRBD2 (6 bases). Germline lookup yields CDR1 KGHSH and CDR2 LQKENI. V was clipped by 6 bases and J by 0 bases, with 16 bases between them. The CDR3 consists of 16 residues. CDR3 region: CASSLRLSGSTDTQYF. The CDR3 DNA follows: TGTGCCAGCTCTCTCCGTTTGAGCGGGAGCACAGATACGCAGTATTTT.

The rearrangement links TRBV30 to TRBJ1-2; D is undetermined. Between the trimmed V and J ends, which lost 2 bases and 5 bases, there was a span of 15 bases. The CDR3 runs 14 residues. CDR1 is GTSNPN, CDR2 SVGIG, per germline (reference sequence). The CDR3 DNA reads TGTGCCTGGAGTATTCGCGGGTCTACGTATGGCTACACCTTC. It translates to CAWSIRGSTYGYTF.

This chain connects TRBV2 to TRBJ1-3; perhaps TRBD1 as D (5 bases). V gave up 10 bases and J gave up 4 bases, with 11 bases separating them. CDR3 length: 12 amino acids. Germline V gene lookup returns CDR1 SNHLY and CDR2 FYNNEI. The CDR3: CANARTGNTIYF. CDR3 in DNA: TGTGCCAACGCAAGGACAGGAAACACCATATATTTT.

The V and J genes are TRBV5-1 and TRBJ1-1; TRBD1 might be the D (5 bases). This CDR3 is 15 amino acids long. Germline V CDR1 and CDR2: SGHRS, YFSETQ. Trimming shortened V by 4 bases and J by 2 bases, and 15 bases separated the two germline ends. Written as DNA, the CDR3 is TGCGCCAGCAGCCAAACGGTCGGGGGTAACACTGAAGCTTTCTTT. This gives the protein CASSQTVGGNTEAFF.

The genes are TRBV3-1 (or the pseudogene TRBV3-2) and TRBJ2-1; D perhaps matches TRBD1 (6 bases). The CDR3 length is 16 residues. CDR1 is LGHDT and CDR2 is YNNKEL in the germline V gene (reference sequence). The V end was cut by 1 base, the J end by 7 bases, with 17 bases between. This chain's CDR3 is CASSQVVGPGVNEQFF. In DNA, the CDR3 is TGTGCCAGCAGCCAAGTGGTGGGGCCAGGGGTGAATGAGCAGTTCTTC.

The rearrangement uses TRBV5-4 and TRBJ2-7; 8 bases align to TRBD1. V lost 4 bases to trimming and J lost 6 bases; unmatched junction nucleotides: 9. The CDR3 is 14 amino acids. The germline CDR1 and CDR2 sequences are SGHNT and YYREEE (reference sequence). CDR3 DNA: TGTGCCAGCAGCGCGGACAGGGACGATGCCGAGCAGTACTTC. Protein product: CASSADRDDAEQYF.